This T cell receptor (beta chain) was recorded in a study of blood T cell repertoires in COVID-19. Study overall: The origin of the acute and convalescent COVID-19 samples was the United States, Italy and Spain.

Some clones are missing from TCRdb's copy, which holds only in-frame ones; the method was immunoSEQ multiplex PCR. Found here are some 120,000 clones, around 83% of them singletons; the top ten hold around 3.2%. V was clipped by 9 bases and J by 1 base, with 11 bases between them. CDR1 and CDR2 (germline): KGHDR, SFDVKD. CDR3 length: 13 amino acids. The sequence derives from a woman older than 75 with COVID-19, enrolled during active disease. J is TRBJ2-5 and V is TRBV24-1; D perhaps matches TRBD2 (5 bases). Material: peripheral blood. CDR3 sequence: CATSWGAQETQYF. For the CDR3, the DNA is TGTGCCACCTCCTGGGGAGCCCAAGAGACCCAGTACTTC.